The clone carrying this TCR beta chain was counted at least ten times. Its specificity is unknown. One end of the junction fails to match germline, which may point to a read error. Germline CDR1 reads SEHNR; CDR2 reads FQNEAQ (reference sequence). The CDR3 loop spans 14 amino acids. Sample-barcoded 5' priming and a J-beta primer mix drove a second PCR of roughly 7 to 11 cycles. MiXCR, run by TCRdb on the 5' RACE reads, gives a single entry per CDR3 protein. Of about 1.6 million distinct CDR3 sequences listed, about 31% are singletons. The data derive from a study of blood T cells in healthy people across ages. Study-wide results and limits: Roughly linearly, TCR beta diversity per million T cells fell as age increased. Nothing was known about donor CMV status, and this possibly confounded expanded clonotype changes.

Sequenced sample: blood. The sequence was collected from a woman in her 30s in good health. This chain connects TRBV7-9 to TRBJ2-7; TRBD2 aligns across 7 bases. The CDR3, as DNA: TGTGCCAGCAGCCTAGCCGGGACTAAAGACGAGCAGTACTTC. This gives the protein CASSLAGTKDEQYF.